This TCR beta chain was recorded in a study of cytomegalovirus exposure and HLA in healthy donors. General observations from the study: For presence/absence analyses, sequencing depth was assumed to be roughly uniform across donors. Evidence from a later analysis indicated that most CMV-associated TCR beta chains looked HLA-restricted. A cluster of highly shared sequence variants was likely a sequencing artifact.

As regards this clone: Its antigen remains unidentified.

With 60 Vbeta and 13 Jbeta primers, the PCR was carried out. Generated by immunoSEQ multiplex PCR, the TCRdb table keeps only in-frame clones and is missing some. Of 150,000 to 160,000 clones listed, 70% to 80% are singletons. CDR3 size: 17 residues. With 4 bases clipped from V and 1 base from J, the junction kept 4 bases outside the gene matches. The V gene's germline CDR1 is SGDLS and CDR2 YYNGEE. The TCR originated in a man aged 25-40 years in good health and CMV-seropositive. The sample consisted of PBMCs. The chain recombines TRBV9 with TRBJ2-1; 14 bases are a match to TRBD2. This CDR3 reads CASSPRLAGGSYNEQFF. CDR3 bases: TGTGCCAGCAGCCCCCGACTAGCGGGAGGGTCCTACAATGAGCAGTTCTTC.